This T cell receptor (beta chain) was sequenced during a study of OX40 agonist ivuxolimab in advanced cancers. Study information: The patients' treatment was ivuxolimab, an agonistic anti-OX40 (CD134) antibody.

Broader study findings: On average, CD8+ T cells had more expanded clones than CD4+.

The table came from immunoSEQ multiplex PCR; TCRdb's copy has only in-frame clones and leaves some out. Here the sample spans about 58,000 clones, roughly 77% being singletons. Turning to this clone: Its antigen is currently unknown.

Autoimmune disease history or systemic immunosuppression led to patients being barred. The specimen comprised CD4+ or CD8+ T cells sorted from blood, sampled in a trial of the OX40 agonist ivuxolimab. This sequence was found in an adult with an advanced solid tumor such as melanoma, head and neck, liver or kidney cancer.

The CDR3 DNA sequence: TGTGCCAGCAGCCTGACAGATAGCACAGATACGCAGTATTTT. This encodes CASSLTDSTDTQYF. V gene TRBV6-6 combines with J gene TRBJ2-3; D is possibly TRBD1 (5 bases). The CDR3 totals 14 residues. The germline CDR1 and CDR2 sequences are MNHNY and SVGAGI (reference sequence). V was cut by 6 bases and J by 0 bases, with 10 bases left in between.